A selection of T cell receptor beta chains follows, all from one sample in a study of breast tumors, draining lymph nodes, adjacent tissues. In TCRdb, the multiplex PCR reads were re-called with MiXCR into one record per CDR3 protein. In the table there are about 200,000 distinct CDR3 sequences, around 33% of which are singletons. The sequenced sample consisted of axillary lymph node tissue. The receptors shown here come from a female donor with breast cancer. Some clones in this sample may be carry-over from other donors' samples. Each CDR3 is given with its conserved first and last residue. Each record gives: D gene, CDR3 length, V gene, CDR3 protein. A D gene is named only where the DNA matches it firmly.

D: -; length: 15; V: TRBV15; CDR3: CATSGSGRLGETQYF
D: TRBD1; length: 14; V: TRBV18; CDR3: CASSRTGAGEKLFF
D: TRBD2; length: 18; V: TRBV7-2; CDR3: CASIKRRAGGYSTDTQYF
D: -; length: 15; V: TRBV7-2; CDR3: CASSLGGKSTDTQYF
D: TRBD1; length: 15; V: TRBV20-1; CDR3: CSAYHGQGANYEQYF
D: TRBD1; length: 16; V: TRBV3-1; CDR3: CASSQAGQGASQPQHF
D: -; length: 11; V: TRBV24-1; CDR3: CATGTDYEQYF
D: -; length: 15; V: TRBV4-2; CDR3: CASSNRAHDTGELFF
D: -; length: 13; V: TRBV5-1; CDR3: CASSFPEYNDQFF
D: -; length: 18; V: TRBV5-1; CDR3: CASRRGNNWADFQETQYF
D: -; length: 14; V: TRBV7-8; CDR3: CASSYRDYSYEQYF
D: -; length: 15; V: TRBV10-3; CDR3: CAISENWVGNQPQHF
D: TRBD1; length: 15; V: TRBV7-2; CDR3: CASSRTGTGTYEQYF
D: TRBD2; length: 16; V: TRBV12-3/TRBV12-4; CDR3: CASSPDPGLSTDTQYF
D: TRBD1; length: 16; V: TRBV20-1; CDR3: CSAGYSTGDIRETQYF
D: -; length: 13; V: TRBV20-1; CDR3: CSAWTSTNEKLFF
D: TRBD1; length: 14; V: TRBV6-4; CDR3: CASRTGGEGSPLHF